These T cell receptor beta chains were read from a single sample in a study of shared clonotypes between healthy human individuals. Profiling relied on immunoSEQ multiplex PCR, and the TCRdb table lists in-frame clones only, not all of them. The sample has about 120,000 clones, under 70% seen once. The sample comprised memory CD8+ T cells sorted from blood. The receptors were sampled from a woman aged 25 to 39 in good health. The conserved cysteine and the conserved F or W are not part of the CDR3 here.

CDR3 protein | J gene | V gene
AGQGGLDLDTQY | TRBJ2-3 | TRBV6-1
ASSLVGTEQETQY | TRBJ2-5 | TRBV11-2
ASSQEVSGSYNEQF | TRBJ2-1 | TRBV4-1
ASSYSDGEQF | TRBJ2-1 | TRBV6-6
ASSDSTGGSDTQY | TRBJ2-3 | TRBV6-4
ASSEALQGGYGNQPQH | TRBJ1-5 | TRBV2
ASSSPSSGANVLT | TRBJ2-6 | TRBV28
ASSLDQGNTIY | TRBJ1-3 | TRBV7-9
ASSLARSAYEQY | TRBJ2-7 | TRBV11-2
ASSKKPDSFSYEQY | TRBJ2-7 | TRBV21-1
SATLANAYEQY | TRBJ2-7 | TRBV29-1
ASSDHGGLGSHNEQF | TRBJ2-1 | TRBV6-4
ASSLDSPLADSYNEQF | TRBJ2-1 | TRBV7-6
ASRSGGDRPNYGYT | TRBJ1-2 | TRBV27
ASRQGLAGGHPRTQY | TRBJ2-5 | TRBV2
ASTPTLGRFNSPLH | TRBJ1-6 | TRBV28
ASSWGPRGTPMGYEQY | TRBJ2-7 | TRBV5-1
SVDEGLLRTQY | TRBJ2-5 | TRBV29-1
ASRLDREATGELF | TRBJ2-2 | TRBV6-6
ASSLGQGRVYEQY | TRBJ2-7 | TRBV5-6
ASSGGLLEQY | TRBJ2-7 | TRBV28
ASSVADLLPETQY | TRBJ2-5 | TRBV9